Presented here are 30 T cell receptor beta chains from one specimen sequenced in a study of control samples from healthy donors and cancer patients. Sequencing used immunoSEQ multiplex PCR; TCRdb keeps in-frame clones, though not all of them. The sample carries some 87,000 clones, roughly 89% recorded once. The source material was blood. Receptors were obtained from a young man in good health.

V is TRBV5-1 and J is TRBJ1-4; D unclear. The CDR3 runs 14 residues. V was shortened by 5 bases and J by 8 bases, with 16 bases between the two germline ends. Germline assignment: CDR1 SGHRS and CDR2 YFSETQ. The CDR3 reads CASSLALKGEKLFF. As DNA, the CDR3 is TGCGCCAGCAGTCTAGCCCTAAAAGGGGAAAAACTGTTTTTT.

This sequence joins TRBV5-6 and TRBJ1-5; TRBD1 agrees at 10 bases. V lost 0 bases, J lost 9 bases, and 6 bases stayed unmatched. The germline CDR1 and CDR2 sequences are SGHDT and YYEEEE. This CDR3 has 15 amino acids. In DNA form, the CDR3 reads TGTGCCAGCAGCTTGGCAGGACAGGGGGGACGGCCCCAGCATTTT. It codes for CASSLAGQGGRPQHF.

The chain carries TRBV14 and TRBJ2-2; 8 bases agree with TRBD2. Germline V gene lookup returns CDR1 SGHDN and CDR2 FVKESK. V shed 4 bases and J 0 bases; nucleotides not matched to a gene: 1. CDR3 length: 15 residues. The CDR3, as DNA: TGTGCCAGCAGCCGGACTAGCACGAACACCGGGGAGCTGTTTTTT. It codes for CASSRTSTNTGELFF.

This chain links TRBV5-4 with TRBJ1-5; perhaps TRBD1 as D (5 bases). Looked up from germline, CDR1 is SGHNT and CDR2 is YYREEE (reference sequence). V shed 4 bases and J shed 6 bases, with 14 bases lying between them. The CDR3 consists of 14 residues. CDR3 DNA: TGTGCCAGCAGCGTGGGGGTAGGGACTCAGCCCCAGCATTTT. It translates to CASSVGVGTQPQHF.

In nucleotides, the CDR3 is TGTGCCAGCACTCCGGGACAGGGCTATGGCTACACCTTC. It codes for CASTPGQGYGYTF. The rearrangement uses TRBV28 and TRBJ1-2; 9 nucleotides match TRBD1. Germline V gene sequence: CDR1 MDHEN, CDR2 SYDVKM. V trimming: 7 bases; J trimming: 4 bases; junction bases outside the gene matches: 4. This CDR3 contains 13 residues.

The chain links TRBV5-1 to TRBJ1-4; a possible D gene is TRBD1 (6 bases). There are 15 residues in the CDR3. Germline-derived CDR1 and CDR2 are SGHRS and YFSETQ. The V gene lost 0 bases and the J gene lost 4 bases, with 10 bases spanning the gap. This CDR3 reads CASSLAGAYNEKLFF. CDR3 in DNA: TGCGCCAGCAGCTTGGCGGGGGCCTATAATGAAAAACTGTTTTTT.

V is TRBV5-8 and J is TRBJ2-1, with 7 bases aligning to TRBD2. The V gene end was trimmed by 4 bases and the J gene end by 0 bases; junction bases not matched to a gene: 7. CDR1 and CDR2 (germline): SGHTS, YDEGEE. The CDR3 has 16 residues. The CDR3 DNA follows: TGTGCCAGCAGCAGCGGGACCGCGAGCTCCTACAATGAGCAGTTCTTC. Translating it yields CASSSGTASSYNEQFF.

The chain joins TRBV29-1 to TRBJ1-1; 8 bases align to TRBD1. This CDR3 is 13 amino acids long. Trimming took 6 bases from V and 4 from J; bases not matched to a gene: 7. The germline CDR1 and CDR2 sequences are SQVTM and ANQGSEA. CDR3: CSVAGQGGTEAFF. In DNA form, the CDR3 reads TGCAGCGTAGCCGGACAGGGTGGCACTGAAGCTTTCTTT. The complete variable domain, with remaining parts taken from reference TRBV29-1 and TRBJ1-1, reads SAVISQKPSRDICQRGTSLTIQCQVDSQVTMMFWYRQQPGQSLTLIATANQGSEATYESGFVIDKFPISRPNLTFSTLTVSNMSPEDSSIYLCSVAGQGGTEAFFGQGTRLTVV.

The chain couples TRBV6-5 to TRBJ1-1, with D perhaps TRBD1 (5 bases). The ends were cut back, 0 bases at V and 4 bases at J, with 12 bases in the middle. This CDR3 has 15 amino acids. CDR1 is MNHEY, CDR2 SVGAGI, per germline. The CDR3 spells CASSYSGQRSTEAFF. The CDR3 DNA follows: TGTGCCAGCAGTTACTCGGGGCAGCGGAGCACTGAAGCTTTCTTT.

The J gene is TRBJ2-7, the V gene TRBV6-5; possibly TRBD2 for D (6 bases). This CDR3 region has 12 residues. V was clipped by 3 bases and J by 6 bases, with 9 bases between them. Germline V gene lookup returns CDR1 MNHEY and CDR2 SVGAGI. The CDR3 loop reads CASSYEGGEQYF. The DNA of the CDR3 is TGTGCCAGCAGTTATGAGGGAGGCGAGCAGTACTTC.

The chain employs TRBV27 and TRBJ1-5; a possible D gene is TRBD1 (6 bases). CDR1 is MNHEY and CDR2 is SMNVEV in the germline V gene (reference sequence). V lost 6 bases and J 9 bases, leaving 15 bases between the germline ends. The length of the CDR3 is 13 residues. CDR3: CASSNRDPGPQHF. The CDR3 bases are TGTGCCAGCAGCAACAGGGATCCGGGGCCCCAGCATTTT.

This clone was detected only once. The chain couples TRBV21-1 to TRBJ1-5. TRBV21-1 is described as a pseudogene. This CDR3 spans 15 amino acids. CDR3 bases: TGTGCCAGCACGAGCGGGTATTTTAGCAATCAGCCCCAGCATTTT. Its protein is CASTSGYFSNQPQHF.

This rearrangement joins TRBV6-6 to TRBJ2-1; the match to TRBD2 covers 15 bases. The CDR3 is made up of 15 amino acids. CDR1 is MNHNY, CDR2 SVGAGI, per germline (reference sequence). V dropped 5 bases and J dropped 10; count of bases not matched to a gene: 6. DNA of the CDR3: TGTGCCAGCAGTACCGGGACTAGCGGGGGGAGAGAGCAGTTCTTC. Protein: CASSTGTSGGREQFF.

This chain links TRBV5-6 with TRBJ1-3; D gene unclear. Germline V lookup: CDR1 SGHDT, CDR2 YYEEEE. V gave up 4 bases and J gave up 4 bases, with 6 bases separating them. The CDR3 covers 12 residues. CDR3 DNA: TGTGCCAGCAGCCCGGACGGAAACACCATATATTTT. Its protein product is CASSPDGNTIYF.

The chain is built from TRBV4-3 and TRBJ1-2, with a possible D match to TRBD1 (6 bases). This CDR3 has 14 amino acids. Per the germline V gene, CDR1 is LGHNA and CDR2 is YSLEER. V lost 0 bases, J lost 4 bases, and 9 bases lay in between. DNA of the CDR3: TGCGCCAGCAGCCAAGAGCCGGACAGCTATGGCTACACCTTC. It translates to CASSQEPDSYGYTF.

This rearrangement joins TRBV2 to TRBJ2-3, with 11 positions matching TRBD2. Trimming removed 8 bases from V and 2 bases from J; junction bases left unmatched: 6. The CDR3 has 15 residues. Germline values: CDR1 SNHLY, CDR2 FYNNEI. Written as DNA, the CDR3 is TGTGCCAGCTCCCTGGGACTAGCGGACACAGATACGCAGTATTTT. Translated: CASSLGLADTDTQYF.

The genes are TRBV5-1 and TRBJ2-7; D is possibly TRBD2 (6 bases). V was clipped by 4 bases and J by 3 bases, with 14 bases between them. The CDR3 loop spans 14 amino acids. In germline, CDR1 is SGHRS, CDR2 YFSETQ. This chain's CDR3 is CASSPYGGNYEQYF. CDR3 in DNA: TGCGCCAGCAGCCCATACGGGGGAAACTACGAGCAGTACTTC.

This chain uses TRBV27 with TRBJ2-2, with 7 bases identical to TRBD1. Germline lookup yields CDR1 MNHEY and CDR2 SMNVEV (reference sequence). The CDR3 consists of 13 residues. The trim removed 7 bases at V and 3 bases at J, leaving 2 bases unmatched. CDR3 in DNA: TGTGCCAGCAAACAGGGGTACACCGGGGAGCTGTTTTTT. Its translation is CASKQGYTGELFF.

The chain employs TRBV12-3 or TRBV12-4 and TRBJ1-2; D is uncertain. V was cut by 5 bases and J by 1 base, with 2 bases left in between. The CDR3 sequence is 11 residues long. The DNA for the CDR3 is TGTGCCAGCAGTGGTAACTATGGCTACACCTTC. Its translation: CASSGNYGYTF.

The chain employs TRBV9 and TRBJ1-1; 9 bases map to TRBD1. This CDR3 spans 16 amino acids. Looked up from germline, CDR1 is SGDLS and CDR2 is YYNGEE. The V gene end was trimmed by 4 bases and the J gene end by 5 bases; junction bases not matched to a gene: 12. The CDR3, as DNA: TGTGCCAGCAGCAACGGTGGGGGACAGGGCGGAACTGAAGCTTTCTTT. Translating it yields CASSNGGGQGGTEAFF.

The chain uses TRBV3-1 (or the pseudogene TRBV3-2) and TRBJ1-1; D is unclear. CDR1 and CDR2 (germline): LGHDT, YNNKEL (reference sequence). The germline V and J ends were trimmed by 1 base and 4 bases, with 10 bases remaining between them. The CDR3 runs 14 residues. The CDR3 region is CASSQGAPSTEAFF. CDR3 DNA sequence: TGTGCCAGCAGCCAAGGGGCCCCGAGCACTGAAGCTTTCTTT.

V usage is TRBV5-8 and J usage is TRBJ2-5, with 9 bases aligning to TRBD2. Germline V gene lookup returns CDR1 SGHTS and CDR2 YDEGEE. The CDR3 covers 15 residues. Trimming removed 2 bases from V and 5 bases from J; junction bases left unmatched: 7. In DNA form, the CDR3 reads TGTGCCAGCAGCTTCTCTAGCGGGATTGGTGAGACCCAGTACTTC. It is translated as CASSFSSGIGETQYF.

Written as DNA, the CDR3 is TGTGCCTGGGAGGGGGGAGAGACCCAGTACTTC. Amino acid sequence: CAWEGGETQYF. This chain uses TRBV30 with TRBJ2-5, with D perhaps assigned TRBD1 or TRBD2 (6 bases each). Trimming stripped 5 bases from V and 4 bases from J, with 8 bases between. This CDR3 contains 11 residues. CDR1 is GTSNPN and CDR2 is SVGIG in the germline V gene (reference sequence).

The gene calls are TRBV20-1 and TRBJ1-1; D is uncertain. The CDR3 is 11 amino acids. Trimming stripped 7 bases from V and 6 bases from J, with 12 bases between. The germline CDR1 and CDR2 sequences are DFQATT and SNEGSKA (reference sequence). The CDR3 DNA reads as TGCAGTGTCTCAACATCATCTGAAGCTTTCTTT. Translation: CSVSTSSEAFF.

The DNA for the CDR3 is TGTGCCAGCAGCGTAGGACAGAGACCTAATGAAAAACTGTTTTTT. Residues: CASSVGQRPNEKLFF. V is TRBV9 and J is TRBJ1-4, with a tentative D call TRBD1 (5 bases). Germline V lookup: CDR1 SGDLS, CDR2 YYNGEE. V lost 0 bases and J 3 bases, leaving 9 bases between the germline ends. The CDR3 contains 15 residues.

This clone has just one count. The chain recombines TRBV19 with TRBJ1-2; 7 bases fit TRBD1. CDR1 and CDR2 (germline): LNHDA, SQIVND (reference sequence). This CDR3 is built from 14 residues. With V trimmed by 6 bases and J by 5 bases, 9 bases remained unmatched. The CDR3 protein is CASSDRDSFYGYTF. The CDR3 nucleotides are TGTGCCAGTAGCGACCGGGACAGCTTTTATGGCTACACCTTC.

V usage is TRBV5-1 and J usage is TRBJ1-2, with TRBD1 matching over 8 bases. Germline V gene data show CDR1 as SGHRS and CDR2 as YFSETQ. Trimming took 7 bases from V and 4 from J; bases not matched to a gene: 6. The CDR3 extends over 13 amino acids. DNA for the CDR3: TGCGCCAGCGGCGGACAGGGAGGCTATGGCTACACCTTC. This translates into CASGGQGGYGYTF. The whole variable domain, filled in from reference TRBV5-1 and TRBJ1-2, reads KAGVTQTPRYLIKTRGQQVTLSCSPISGHRSVSWYQQTPGQGLQFLFEYFSETQRNKGNFPGRFSGRQFSNSRSEMNVSTLELGDSALYLCASGGQGGYGYTFGSGTRLTVV.

The chain recombines TRBV18 with TRBJ1-6, with D hard to call. Per the germline V gene, CDR1 is KGHSH and CDR2 is LQKENI. Trimming took off 4 bases at V and 4 bases at J, with 8 bases between the two ends. The length of the CDR3 is 14 residues. The CDR3 protein is CASSQGLYNSPLHF. CDR3 in DNA: TGTGCCAGCTCACAAGGGCTTTATAATTCACCCCTCCACTTT.

Notes on this clone: Its ends do not fully match the called genes, so a read error is possible. V gene TRBV4-1 combines with J gene TRBJ1-2; D not certain. Germline assignment: CDR1 MGHRA and CDR2 YSYEKL. The CDR3 spans 17 residues. The CDR3, as DNA: TGCGCCAGCAGACAAAGGGTCCAGTCTCAGGAGGTCTATGGCCACACCTTC. Translating it yields CASRQRVQSQEVYGHTF.

This chain connects TRBV2 to TRBJ2-1; D is undetermined. Germline V lookup: CDR1 SNHLY, CDR2 FYNNEI. The V gene lost 5 bases and the J gene lost 7 bases, with 9 bases spanning the gap. This CDR3 has 12 residues. The CDR3 sequence: CASSYVGNEQFF. DNA for the CDR3: TGTGCCAGCAGTTACGTCGGGAATGAGCAGTTCTTC.